Described below is a single T cell receptor (beta chain) sequence and its context. TCRdb's table, derived via immunoSEQ multiplex PCR, lists solely in-frame clones and lacks some. The sample records roughly 80,000 clones, roughly 91% being singletons. The sample comes from a study of control samples from healthy donors and cancer patients. The CDR3 consists of 13 residues. V was shortened by 5 bases and J by 4 bases, with 11 bases between the two germline ends. The TCR was taken from a man aged 50 to 59 in good health. Specimen: blood. This sequence joins TRBV12-3 or TRBV12-4 and TRBJ1-1; D not certain. DNA of the CDR3: TGTGCCAGCAGTCCACAGCTGGTCACTGAAGCTTTCTTT. The encoded protein is CASSPQLVTEAFF.